This TCR beta chain is from a study of cytomegalovirus exposure and HLA in healthy donors. Whole-study findings and limits: Cytomegalovirus association was assigned to about 180 TCR beta chains.

The PCR contained 60 Vbeta and 13 Jbeta primers. Under the authors' procedure: In a later analysis, some 11 million of 65 million to 80 million unique beta chains occurred in at least two donors. The assay was immunoSEQ multiplex PCR, and TCRdb's table has in-frame clones only and misses some. Clone size and the V and J calls come from that table; the DNA yielded D and trimming. Here the sample spans about 160,000 clones, around 79% being singletons. Germline CDR1 reads SGHTS; CDR2 reads YDEGEE. Trimming shortened V by 1 base and J by 4 bases, and 15 bases separated the two germline ends. This CDR3 has 16 amino acids. This clone was picked up a small number of times. Its target is unknown.

Material: PBMCs. V gene TRBV5-8 combines with J gene TRBJ2-1; perhaps TRBD1 as D (6 bases). The source is a woman between 45 and 65 years old in good health and CMV-seropositive. The CDR3 sequence is CASSLKNRDPYNEQFF. CDR3 bases: TGTGCCAGCAGCTTGAAAAACAGGGACCCTTACAATGAGCAGTTCTTC.